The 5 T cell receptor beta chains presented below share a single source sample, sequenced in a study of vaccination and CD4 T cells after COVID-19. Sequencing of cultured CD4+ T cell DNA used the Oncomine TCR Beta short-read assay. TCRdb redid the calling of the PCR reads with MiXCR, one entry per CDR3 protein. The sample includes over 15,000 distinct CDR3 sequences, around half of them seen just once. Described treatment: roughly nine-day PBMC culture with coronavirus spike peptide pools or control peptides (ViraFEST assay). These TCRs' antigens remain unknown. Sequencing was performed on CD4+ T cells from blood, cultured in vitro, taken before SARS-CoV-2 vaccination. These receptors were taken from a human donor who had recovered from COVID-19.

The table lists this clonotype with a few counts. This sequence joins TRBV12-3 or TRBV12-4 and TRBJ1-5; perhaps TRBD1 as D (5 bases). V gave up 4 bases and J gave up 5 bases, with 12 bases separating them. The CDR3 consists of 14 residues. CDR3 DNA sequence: TGTGCCAGCAGTTCCGTAGGGGCTGATCAGCCCCAGCATTTT. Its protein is CASSSVGADQPQHF.

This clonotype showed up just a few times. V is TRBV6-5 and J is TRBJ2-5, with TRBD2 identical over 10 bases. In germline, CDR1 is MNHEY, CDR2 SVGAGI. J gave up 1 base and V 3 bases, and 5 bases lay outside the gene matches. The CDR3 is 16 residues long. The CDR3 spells CASSYGPSGGQETQYF. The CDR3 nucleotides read TGTGCCAGCAGTTATGGCCCTAGCGGGGGCCAAGAGACCCAGTACTTC.

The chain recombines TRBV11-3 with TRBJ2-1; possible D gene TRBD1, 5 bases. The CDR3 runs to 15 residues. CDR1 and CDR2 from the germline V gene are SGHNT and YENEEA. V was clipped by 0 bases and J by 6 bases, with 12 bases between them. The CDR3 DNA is TGTGCCAGCAGCTTAGAGCGACAGTCGTTCAATGAGCAGTTCTTC. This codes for CASSLERQSFNEQFF.

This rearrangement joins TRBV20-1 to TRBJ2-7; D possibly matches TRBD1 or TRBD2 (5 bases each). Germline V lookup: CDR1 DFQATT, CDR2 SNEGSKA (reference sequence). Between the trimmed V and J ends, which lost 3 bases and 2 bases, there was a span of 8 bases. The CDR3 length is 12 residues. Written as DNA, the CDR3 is TGCAGTGCTAGTCCGGGACCCTACGAGCAGTACTTC. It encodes CSASPGPYEQYF.

CDR3 nucleotide sequence: TGTGCCAGTAGTATAGCCCCTGGGACTAGCGGGCGGGCCATTCAGTACTTC. Its protein is CASSIAPGTSGRAIQYF. This rearrangement joins TRBV19 to TRBJ2-4; 12 bases fit TRBD2. Germline V gene lookup returns CDR1 LNHDA and CDR2 SQIVND (reference sequence). CDR3 size: 17 residues. V was pared by 1 base and J by 9 bases, with 10 bases of the junction left unmatched.